This T cell receptor (beta chain) was observed in a study of blood T cell repertoires in COVID-19. Study at large: Researchers got acute and convalescent COVID-19 samples from the United States, Italy and Spain. From T cells, B-cell-depleted T cells, or PBMCs came the material, which was cDNA or gDNA.

This clone was detected only once. In the study's own analysis: Amplification of reference gene primers provided the estimated nucleated cell counts. Sequencing used immunoSEQ multiplex PCR; TCRdb keeps in-frame clones, though not all of them. For V, J and clone size, that table is used; D and trimming come from the DNA. The repertoire holds fewer than 250,000 clones, with 65% to 85% as singletons. The receptor's source is a woman aged 45 to 65 with acute or convalescent COVID-19. Sample: peripheral blood.

The CDR3 spells CASSPLAHSYEQYF. The DNA of the CDR3 is TGTGCCAGCTCCCCGCTAGCCCACTCCTACGAGCAGTACTTC. The chain combines TRBV9 with TRBJ2-7, with D maybe TRBD2 (5 bases). The CDR3 spans 14 residues. Germline CDR1 is SGDLS and CDR2 is YYNGEE. Trimming pared 7 bases from V and 0 bases from J, leaving 14 bases between.